This T cell receptor (beta chain) is drawn from a study of response to subunit inactivated influenza vaccine. TCRdb fed the RT-PCR reads into MiXCR, producing one record per CDR3 protein. The profile shows fewer than 750,000 distinct CDR3 sequences, approximately 14% of them singletons. The germline gives CDR1 DFQATT, CDR2 SNEGSKA (reference sequence). This CDR3 is built from 15 residues. Trimming cost V 6 bases and J 4 bases, with 21 bases left between them. Overall study results and limits: Every seasonal influenza vaccination brings in few new T cells, the authors suggested.

This clonotype has a handful of counts. What it recognizes is unknown. The rearrangement links TRBV20-1 to TRBJ2-5, with D possibly TRBD2 on 6 matching bases. Sequenced here: PBMCs from blood, sampled roughly 12 days after vaccination. The receptor comes from a man aged 45-60 years who received an inactivated influenza vaccine. The CDR3 loop reads CSANGVTSLIETQYF. The CDR3 DNA is TGCAGTGCAAACGGGGTCACTAGCCTCATAGAGACCCAGTACTTC.